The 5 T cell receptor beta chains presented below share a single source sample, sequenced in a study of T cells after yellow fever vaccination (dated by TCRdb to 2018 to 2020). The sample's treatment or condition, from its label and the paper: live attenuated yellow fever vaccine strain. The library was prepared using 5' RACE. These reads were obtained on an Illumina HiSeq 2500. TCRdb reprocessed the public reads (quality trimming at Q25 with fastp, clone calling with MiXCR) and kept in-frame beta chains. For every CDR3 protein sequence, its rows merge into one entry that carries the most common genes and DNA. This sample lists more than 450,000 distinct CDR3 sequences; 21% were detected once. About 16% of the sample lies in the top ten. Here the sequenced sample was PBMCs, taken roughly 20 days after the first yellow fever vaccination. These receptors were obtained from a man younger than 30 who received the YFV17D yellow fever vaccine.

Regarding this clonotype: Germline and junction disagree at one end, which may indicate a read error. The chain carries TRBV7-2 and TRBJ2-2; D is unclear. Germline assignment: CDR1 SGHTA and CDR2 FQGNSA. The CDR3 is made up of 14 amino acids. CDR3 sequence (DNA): TGTGCCAGCAGCAGGATCAGGTCTACCGAGGAGCTGTTTTTT. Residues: CASSRIRSTEELFF.

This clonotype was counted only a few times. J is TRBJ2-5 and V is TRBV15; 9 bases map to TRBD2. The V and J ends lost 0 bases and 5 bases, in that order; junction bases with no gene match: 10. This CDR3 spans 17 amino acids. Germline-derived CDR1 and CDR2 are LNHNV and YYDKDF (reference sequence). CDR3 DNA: TGTGCCACCAGCAGAGATATCGGAGCGGGGGGTTTGGAGACCCAGTACTTC. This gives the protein CATSRDIGAGGLETQYF.

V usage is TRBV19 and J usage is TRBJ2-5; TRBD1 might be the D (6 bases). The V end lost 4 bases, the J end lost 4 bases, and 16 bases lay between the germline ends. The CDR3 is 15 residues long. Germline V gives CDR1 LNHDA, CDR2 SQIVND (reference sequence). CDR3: CASSRTRDNSETQYF. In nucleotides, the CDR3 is TGTGCCAGTAGTAGAACCCGGGACAATTCAGAGACCCAGTACTTC. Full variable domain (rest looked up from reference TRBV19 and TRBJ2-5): DGGITQSPKYLFRKEGQNVTLSCEQNLNHDAMYWYRQDPGQGLRLIYYSQIVNDFQKGDIAEGYSVSREKKESFPLTVTSAQKNPTAFYLCASSRTRDNSETQYFGPGTRLLVL.

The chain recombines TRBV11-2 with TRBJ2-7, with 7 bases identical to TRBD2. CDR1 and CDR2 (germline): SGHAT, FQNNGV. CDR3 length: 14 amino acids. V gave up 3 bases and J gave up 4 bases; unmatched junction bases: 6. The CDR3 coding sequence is TGTGCCAGCAGCTTTTTTCAGGGAGGGTACGAGCAGTACGTC. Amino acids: CASSFFQGGYEQYV.

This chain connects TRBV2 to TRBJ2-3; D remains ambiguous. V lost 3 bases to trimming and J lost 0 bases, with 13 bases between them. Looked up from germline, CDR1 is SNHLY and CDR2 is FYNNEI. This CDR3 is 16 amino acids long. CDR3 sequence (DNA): TGTGCCAGCAGTGAGATCGACGAAACTAGCACAGATACGCAGTATTTT. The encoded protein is CASSEIDETSTDTQYF.